These 8 T cell receptor beta chains were sequenced from one sample in a study of blood T cell repertoires in COVID-19. Using immunoSEQ multiplex PCR, the repertoire was profiled, and TCRdb retains in-frame clones only, with some absent. Of about 190,000 clones in the sample, approximately 85% were seen once. Source material: peripheral blood. These receptors originate from an elderly man with COVID-19, enrolled during active disease.

The chain carries TRBV5-8 and TRBJ2-1; 10 bases align to TRBD2. The CDR3 is 15 residues long. Per the germline V gene, CDR1 is SGHTS and CDR2 is YDEGEE. J lost 7 bases, V lost 0 bases, and 4 bases had no gene match. The DNA for the CDR3 is TGTGCCAGCAGCTTGGGAGCGGGGGGGTGGAATGAGCAGTTCTTC. Its protein product is CASSLGAGGWNEQFF.

The CDR3 region is CASSLARPPQHF. The DNA of the CDR3 is TGTGCCAGCAGCCTCGCGAGGCCGCCCCAGCATTTT. The genes are TRBV7-2 and TRBJ1-5; D gene uncertain. Germline-derived CDR1 and CDR2 are SGHTA and FQGNSA. The germline V and J ends were trimmed by 5 bases and 9 bases, with 11 bases remaining between them. This CDR3 is 12 amino acids long. Filled out from reference TRBV7-2 and TRBJ1-5, the complete variable domain reads GAGVSQSPSNKVTEKGKDVELRCDPISGHTALYWYRQSLGQGLEFLIYFQGNSAPDKSGLPSDRFSAERTGGSVSTLTIQRTQQEDSAVYLCASSLARPPQHFGDGTRLSIL.

This clone was counted between two and nine times. This sequence joins TRBV18 and TRBJ1-2; D might be TRBD1 (6 bases). V was trimmed by 5 bases and J by 3 bases, leaving 19 bases between them. Germline values: CDR1 KGHSH, CDR2 LQKENI. CDR3 length: 16 residues. CDR3 residues: CASSIRQAPWDYGYTF. CDR3 bases: TGTGCCAGCTCAATCCGACAGGCTCCTTGGGACTATGGCTACACCTTC. Full variable domain (rest looked up from reference TRBV18 and TRBJ1-2): NAGVMQNPRHLVRRRGQEARLRCSPMKGHSHVYWYRQLPEEGLKFMVYLQKENIIDESGMPKERFSAEFPKEGPSILRIQQVVRGDSAAYFCASSIRQAPWDYGYTFGSGTRLTVV.

The chain is built from TRBV25-1 and TRBJ2-1; 7 positions agree with TRBD2. The CDR3 extends over 16 amino acids. Germline-derived CDR1 and CDR2 are MGHDK and SYGVNS. Trimming removed 1 base from V and 1 base from J; junction bases left unmatched: 4. The CDR3 coding sequence is TGTGCCAGCAGTGAATTCGTCGGGGGGTCCTACAATGAGCAGTTCTTC. Translation: CASSEFVGGSYNEQFF.

The chain uses TRBV5-6 and TRBJ1-3; tentative D call: TRBD1 (5 bases). V gave up 4 bases and J gave up 0 bases, with 14 bases separating them. There are 16 residues in the CDR3. Germline V gene sequence: CDR1 SGHDT, CDR2 YYEEEE. The DNA for the CDR3 is TGTGCCAGCAGCATACCGGGACTGAGCTCTGGAAACACCATATATTTT. It encodes CASSIPGLSSGNTIYF.

The chain links TRBV27 to TRBJ1-6; TRBD1 agrees at 8 bases. Trimming removed 3 bases from V and 8 bases from J; junction bases left unmatched: 9. Germline V CDR1 and CDR2: MNHEY, SMNVEV (reference sequence). CDR3 length: 16 amino acids. For the CDR3, the DNA is TGTGCCAGCAGTTTGAGACAGGGGAGTGGGTATTCACCCCTCCACTTT. It translates to CASSLRQGSGYSPLHF.

The V call is TRBV3-1 (or the pseudogene TRBV3-2), the J call TRBJ1-1; 10 positions agree with TRBD1. V dropped 0 bases and J dropped 1; count of bases not matched to a gene: 5. Germline V gene lookup returns CDR1 LGHDT and CDR2 YNNKEL (reference sequence). The CDR3 consists of 17 residues. The CDR3 here is CASSQDFGQGGNTEAFF. CDR3 nucleotide sequence: TGTGCCAGCAGCCAAGATTTCGGACAGGGGGGGAACACTGAAGCTTTCTTT.

This clone has only a few counts. The chain carries TRBV18 and TRBJ1-1; 7 nucleotides line up with TRBD1. The CDR3 is made up of 14 amino acids. Trimming at V came to 5 bases and at J to 4 bases, leaving 7 bases not matched to a gene. In germline, CDR1 is KGHSH, CDR2 LQKENI. CDR3 region: CASSATGQGTEAFF. CDR3 bases: TGTGCCAGCTCAGCGACAGGGCAGGGCACTGAAGCTTTCTTT.